This T cell receptor beta chain was recovered during a study of cytomegalovirus exposure and HLA in healthy donors. The PCR ran on 60 Vbeta and 13 Jbeta primers. Clones were sequenced by immunoSEQ multiplex PCR, and TCRdb holds only the in-frame ones, with some missing. This sample has under 150,000 clones; approximately 85% occur once, and the top ten carry less than 7%. Overall study results and limits: Reported findings show TCR beta sequences accurately forecast HLA-A and HLA-B alleles in most subjects. The authors judged a highly shared variant cluster likely a sequencing artifact. For most TCR beta V segments, an earlier analysis put the productive rate at about 90% or about 30% of the time.

Only a few counts were recorded for this clone. Its target is unknown. This CDR3 spans 15 amino acids. V shed 0 bases and J shed 2 bases, with 9 bases lying between them. Germline assignment: CDR1 SGHDT and CDR2 YYEEEE. The sequenced material came from PBMCs. The receptor's source is a woman in her twenties or thirties in good health and CMV-seropositive. The genes are TRBV5-6 and TRBJ1-3; D unclear. CDR3 bases: TGTGCCAGCAGCTTGGGGCGGCACACTGGAAACACCATATATTTT. It is translated as CASSLGRHTGNTIYF.